This paragraph reports one T cell receptor beta chain. The data were produced by immunoSEQ multiplex PCR, yet TCRdb's version contains in-frame clones alone and is incomplete. Of over 100,000 clones listed, 65% to 85% are singletons. Specified time point: pretreatment peripheral blood. Per-patient samples, pretreatment and on-treatment, numbered 1 to 8. The data stem from a study of PD-L1 blockade in urothelial cancer. Study-wide context: Median blood clonality was approximately 0.08, with about 81,000 unique TCRs.

Germline V gene data show CDR1 as LNHDA and CDR2 as SQIVND (reference sequence). The junction had 1 base not matched to a gene; V was cut back by 5 bases and J by 2 bases. The CDR3 has 13 amino acids. This TCR derives from a man aged 45 to 65 with urothelial cancer. The chain recombines TRBV19 with TRBJ2-5; TRBD1 matches 8 bases. The input for sequencing was PBMCs, taken around atezolizumab (anti-PD-L1) treatment. The CDR3 loop reads CASSDRGQETQYF. DNA for the CDR3: TGTGCCAGTAGTGACAGGGGACAAGAGACCCAGTACTTC.